Listed here are 12 T cell receptor beta chains from one sample, sequenced in a study of vaccination effects on CD4 cells after COVID-19. Their recognized antigens are unknown. Isolation of CD4+ T cells took place after around 10 days of culture. Clones were sequenced by immunoSEQ multiplex PCR, and TCRdb holds only the in-frame ones, with some missing. This sample yields approximately 46,000 clones, of which around 76% are seen a single time; roughly 8.8% belongs to the top ten. The sequenced sample was CD4+ T cells from PBMCs cultured without peptide, obtained before COVID-19 vaccination. The receptors originated from a human donor who had a prior SARS-CoV-2 infection.

The CDR3 protein is CASSLRPTSGSQADEQYF. The CDR3 bases are TGCGCCAGCAGCTTAAGGCCAACTAGCGGGAGTCAAGCGGACGAGCAGTACTTC. This sequence joins TRBV5-1 and TRBJ2-7; 11 nucleotides match TRBD2. Germline CDR1 SGHRS, CDR2 YFSETQ. This CDR3 contains 18 residues. Trimming cost V 2 bases and J 5 bases; bases outside gene matches: 15.

This clone was found a few times. The chain combines TRBV7-9 with TRBJ1-3; D gene uncertain. V lost 4 bases and J lost 4, with 17 bases in between. This CDR3 region has 16 residues. Germline CDR1 reads SEHNR; CDR2 reads FQNEAQ (reference sequence). The CDR3: CASSSGRVEPGNTIYF. CDR3 sequence (DNA): TGTGCCAGCAGCTCCGGGCGGGTGGAACCCGGAAACACCATATATTTT. The variable domain in full, with the rest retrieved from reference TRBV7-9 and TRBJ1-3, is DTGVSQNPRHKITKRGQNVTFRCDPISEHNRLYWYRQTLGQGPEFLTYFQNEAQLEKSRLLSDRFSAERPKGSFSTLEIQRTEQGDSAMYLCASSSGRVEPGNTIYFGEGSWLTVV.

This clone was seen only a few times. The chain joins TRBV23-1 to TRBJ1-1; tentatively, D is TRBD1 (6 bases). Being an ORF, TRBV23-1 has a function that is uncertain. With 4 bases removed from V and 0 bases from J, the gap between germline ends came to 18 bases. There are 17 residues in the CDR3. The chain's CDR3 is CASSRKPRGPMNTEAFF. The CDR3 nucleotides are TGCGCCAGCAGTCGAAAACCCAGGGGCCCCATGAACACTGAAGCTTTCTTT.

This clone was seen a handful of times. The gene calls are TRBV19 and TRBJ1-5, with 7 nucleotides matching TRBD1. The germline gives CDR1 LNHDA, CDR2 SQIVND (reference sequence). CDR3 length equals 14 residues. With 6 bases clipped from V and 2 bases from J, the junction kept 4 bases outside the gene matches. The CDR3 coding sequence is TGTGCCAGTAGCCTCGGACAGGGCAATCAGCCCCAGCATTTT. Translated, it gives CASSLGQGNQPQHF.

The gene calls are TRBV5-1 and TRBJ2-1, with D unclear. V lost 0 bases and J 0 bases, leaving 7 bases between the germline ends. The CDR3 is 15 amino acids. The V gene's germline CDR1 is SGHRS and CDR2 YFSETQ. CDR3 sequence: CASSLEASSYNEQFF. The CDR3 region has the DNA TGCGCCAGCAGCTTGGAGGCGAGCTCCTACAATGAGCAGTTCTTC.

This clone was seen a handful of times. The chain joins TRBV18 to TRBJ2-3; D is unresolved. The CDR3 contains 15 residues. Trimming removed 4 bases at V and 0 bases at J, with 11 bases between. Germline V gene data show CDR1 as KGHSH and CDR2 as LQKENI. Here the CDR3 reads CASSREFSSTDTQYF. CDR3 nucleotide sequence: TGTGCCAGCTCACGCGAATTCTCTAGCACAGATACGCAGTATTTT.

The chain couples TRBV30 to TRBJ1-2; unclear D gene. The CDR3 length is 15 residues. Germline V gene sequence: CDR1 GTSNPN, CDR2 SVGIG (reference sequence). V lost 0 bases and J 8 bases, leaving 19 bases between the germline ends. The CDR3 DNA follows: TGTGCCTGGAGTGTATCATTCAGGAGTCGCGGGGGCTACACCTTC. The encoded protein is CAWSVSFRSRGGYTF.

The chain carries TRBV4-3 and TRBJ1-5, with D perhaps TRBD1 (5 bases). CDR3 length: 18 amino acids. V was shortened by 2 bases and J by 2 bases, with 19 bases between the two germline ends. Germline CDR1 reads LGHNA; CDR2 reads YSLEER. As DNA, the CDR3 is TGCGCCAGCAGCCAATGGTTGAGGAATAGGGGAGGCAATCAGCCCCAGCATTTT. It yields the protein CASSQWLRNRGGNQPQHF.

V usage is TRBV7-3 and J usage is TRBJ1-3, with D perhaps matching TRBD1 (6 bases). V was trimmed by 2 bases and J by 3 bases, leaving 11 bases between them. Germline CDR1 SGHTA, CDR2 FQGTGA. The CDR3 runs 15 residues. The CDR3 sequence: CASSLQGTFGNTIYF. The DNA of the CDR3 is TGTGCCAGCAGCTTACAGGGGACCTTTGGAAACACCATATATTTT.

The chain employs TRBV2 and TRBJ2-3; D uncertain. Trimming shortened V by 3 bases and J by 2 bases, and 9 bases separated the two germline ends. The CDR3 runs to 14 residues. Germline loops: CDR1 SNHLY, CDR2 FYNNEI. CDR3 region: CASSEWQLTDTQYF. Here the CDR3 DNA reads TGTGCCAGCAGTGAGTGGCAGCTCACAGATACGCAGTATTTT.

The chain carries TRBV7-2 and TRBJ1-1; D is possibly TRBD1 (5 bases). CDR1 SGHTA and CDR2 FQGNSA come from the germline V gene. V was trimmed by 3 bases and J by 4 bases, leaving 12 bases between them. The CDR3 consists of 14 residues. The CDR3 DNA reads TGTGCCAGCAGCTTCGGACGGACATTCACTGAAGCTTTCTTT. This codes for CASSFGRTFTEAFF.

The chain recombines TRBV6-1 with TRBJ1-6; no clear D gene. Trimming shortened V by 3 bases and J by 7 bases, and 10 bases separated the two germline ends. This CDR3 contains 14 residues. Germline V gene sequence: CDR1 MNHNS, CDR2 SASEGT. The CDR3 DNA reads as TGTGCCAGCAGTGATCACAGTTTAAATTCACCCCTCCACTTT. As protein: CASSDHSLNSPLHF.